This T cell receptor beta chain was observed in a study of regulatory T cells in long-lasting Graves disease. This clonotype occurred many times. Its antigen is unidentified. The time point denotes: newly diagnosed GD, antithyroid drugs for less than 3 months. PBMC RNA served as the TCR library source. Study conclusions and caveats: It is possible that accuracy was reduced by the small size of the sample. Persistent disease showed a preference for TRBV28, TRBJ1-2 and TRBJ2-5.

Germline V gives CDR1 SGHNT, CDR2 YENEEA. There are 12 residues in the CDR3. Trimming removed 8 bases at V and 8 bases at J, with 13 bases between. iRepertoire HTBI primers and Arm-PCR of CDR3 regions built TCR beta libraries. TCRdb re-derived calls from the multiplex PCR reads in MiXCR, one entry per CDR3 protein. The sample has fewer than 350,000 distinct CDR3 sequences, roughly 18% seen once. The clonotype comes from a female donor with Graves disease. V and J are TRBV11-3 and TRBJ2-1, with TRBD1 as a possible D gene (6 bases). This material consisted of peripheral blood mononuclear cells (PBMCs), taken at new diagnosis, from a patient treated with antithyroid drugs. Written as DNA, the CDR3 is TGTGCCAGCTGCAGGGGAAATGATGAGCAGTTCTTC. This codes for CASCRGNDEQFF.